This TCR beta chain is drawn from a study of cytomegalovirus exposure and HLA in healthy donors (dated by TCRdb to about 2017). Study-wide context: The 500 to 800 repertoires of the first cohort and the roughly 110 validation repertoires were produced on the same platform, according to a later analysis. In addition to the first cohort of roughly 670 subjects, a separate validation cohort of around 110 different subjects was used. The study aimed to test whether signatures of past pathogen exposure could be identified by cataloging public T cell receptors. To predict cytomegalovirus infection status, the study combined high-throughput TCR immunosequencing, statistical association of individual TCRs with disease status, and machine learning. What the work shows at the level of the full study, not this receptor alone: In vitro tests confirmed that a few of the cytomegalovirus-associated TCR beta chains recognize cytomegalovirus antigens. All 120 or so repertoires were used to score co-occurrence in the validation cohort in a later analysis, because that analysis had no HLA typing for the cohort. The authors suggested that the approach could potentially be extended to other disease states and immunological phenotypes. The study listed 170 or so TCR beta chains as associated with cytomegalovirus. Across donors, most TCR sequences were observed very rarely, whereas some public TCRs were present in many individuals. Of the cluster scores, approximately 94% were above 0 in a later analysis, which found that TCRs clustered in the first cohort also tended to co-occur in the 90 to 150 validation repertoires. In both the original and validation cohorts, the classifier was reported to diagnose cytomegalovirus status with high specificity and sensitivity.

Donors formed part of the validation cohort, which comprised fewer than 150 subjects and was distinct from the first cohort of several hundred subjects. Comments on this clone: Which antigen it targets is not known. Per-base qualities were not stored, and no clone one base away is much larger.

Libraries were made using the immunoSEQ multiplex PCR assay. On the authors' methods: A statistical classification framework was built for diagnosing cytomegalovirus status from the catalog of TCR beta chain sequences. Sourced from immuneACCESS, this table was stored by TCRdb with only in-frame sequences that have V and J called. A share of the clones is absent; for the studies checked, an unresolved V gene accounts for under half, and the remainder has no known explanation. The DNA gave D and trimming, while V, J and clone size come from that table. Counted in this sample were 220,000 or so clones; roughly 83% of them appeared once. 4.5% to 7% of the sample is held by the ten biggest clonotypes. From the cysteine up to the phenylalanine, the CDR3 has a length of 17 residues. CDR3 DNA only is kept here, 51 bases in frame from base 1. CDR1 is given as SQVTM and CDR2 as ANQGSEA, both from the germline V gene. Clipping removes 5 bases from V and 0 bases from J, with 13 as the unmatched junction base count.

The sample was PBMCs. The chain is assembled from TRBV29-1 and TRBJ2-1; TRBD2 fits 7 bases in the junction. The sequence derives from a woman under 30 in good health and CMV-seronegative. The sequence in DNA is TGCAGCGTTCGAGGGCAGCGGGAAGGCCCCTCCTACAATGAGCAGTTCTTC. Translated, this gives CSVRGQREGPSYNEQFF.